The 12 T cell receptor beta chains given below trace back to one sample, sequenced in a study of blood T cell repertoires in COVID-19 (TCRdb year 2020). The library was obtained by the immunoSEQ multiplex PCR assay. TCRdb holds this immuneACCESS table with in-frame rearrangements only. Some clones are missing; in checked studies, unresolved V genes explain under half, and the rest has no known cause. Within this sample are about 170,000 clones, with approximately 87% of them counted one time only. The ten largest clones add up to 9.5% to 13% of the sample. The sample consisted of peripheral blood. The origin of the receptors is a woman in her sixties with COVID-19, enrolled during active disease.

CDR3 in amino acids: CASIRSPGTNEKLFF. DNA for the CDR3: TGTGCCAGCATCCGGAGCCCTGGGACTAATGAAAAACTGTTTTTT. The V gene is TRBV5-5, the J gene TRBJ1-4; D not resolved. The CDR3 spans 15 residues. Between the trimmed V and J ends, which lost 6 bases and 2 bases, there was a span of 14 bases. Germline assignment: CDR1 SGHKS and CDR2 YYEKEE (reference sequence).

The chain couples TRBV24-1 to TRBJ1-1, with 9 bases lining up with TRBD1. With 2 bases clipped from V and 8 bases from J, the junction kept 8 bases outside the gene matches. CDR3 length: 15 residues. CDR1 and CDR2 (germline): KGHDR, SFDVKD. For the CDR3, the DNA is TGTGCCACCAGTGATTCTGGACAGGGGCATATAGAAGCTTTCTTT. It codes for CATSDSGQGHIEAFF.

The chain combines TRBV5-1 with TRBJ1-1, with a weak D call TRBD1 (5 bases). Deletions cut 2 bases from V and 0 bases from J, with 8 bases between. The CDR3 extends over 14 amino acids. In germline, CDR1 is SGHRS, CDR2 YFSETQ. The CDR3, as DNA: TGCGCCAGCAGCTTCTTAGGGGTGAACACTGAAGCTTTCTTT. Its translation: CASSFLGVNTEAFF.

The chain is built from TRBV12-3 or TRBV12-4 and TRBJ1-5; no firm D call. The CDR3 contains 13 residues. Trimming cost V 3 bases and J 7 bases, with 10 bases left between them. The CDR3 bases are TGTGCCAGCAGTTTTCGGAGGGAGCAGCCCCAGCATTTT. Its translation: CASSFRREQPQHF.

The CDR3 reads CASQGPSYSNQPQHF. As DNA, the CDR3 is TGTGCCAGCCAGGGCCCTTCCTATAGCAATCAGCCCCAGCATTTT. This chain links TRBV6-5 with TRBJ1-5, with a possible D match to TRBD1 (5 bases). This CDR3 has 15 amino acids. Trimming shortened V by 8 bases and J by 0 bases, and 14 bases separated the two germline ends. CDR1 MNHEY and CDR2 SVGAGI come from the germline V gene.

The chain links TRBV5-1 to TRBJ1-2; 7 bases align to TRBD1. Germline-derived CDR1 and CDR2 are SGHRS and YFSETQ. Unmatched junction bases numbered 9, after V lost 4 bases and J lost 0 bases. The CDR3 spans 16 residues. CDR3 in DNA: TGCGCCAGCAGCCTCCTCCAGACAGGGTCTAACTATGGCTACACCTTC. Residues: CASSLLQTGSNYGYTF.

The V gene is TRBV5-8, the J gene TRBJ2-3; TRBD1 matches at 10 bases. The CDR3 consists of 16 residues. Trimming at V came to 0 bases and at J to 3 bases, leaving 4 bases not matched to a gene. Germline V CDR1 and CDR2: SGHTS, YDEGEE. CDR3 protein: CASSLAGTGVTDTQYF. The CDR3 bases are TGTGCCAGCAGCTTGGCAGGGACAGGGGTAACAGATACGCAGTATTTT.

The chain carries TRBV28 and TRBJ1-4, with a weak D call TRBD1 (5 bases). Trimming stripped 2 bases from V and 3 bases from J, with 7 bases between. There are 14 residues in the CDR3. In germline, CDR1 is MDHEN, CDR2 SYDVKM. CDR3 coding DNA: TGTGCCAGCAGTTTACCGGGGGCTAATGAAAAACTGTTTTTT. This sequence encodes CASSLPGANEKLFF.

The chain links TRBV5-1 to TRBJ1-2, with TRBD1 matching over 7 bases. Unmatched junction bases numbered 5, after V lost 0 bases and J lost 0 bases. The germline CDR1 and CDR2 sequences are SGHRS and YFSETQ. This CDR3 is built from 16 residues. CDR3 sequence: CASSLGDRAANYGYTF. The CDR3 DNA sequence: TGCGCCAGCAGCTTGGGAGACAGGGCGGCTAACTATGGCTACACCTTC.

The rearrangement uses TRBV5-1 and TRBJ1-2; possible D gene TRBD1, 6 bases. Trimming stripped 4 bases from V and 0 bases from J, with 10 bases between. In germline, CDR1 is SGHRS, CDR2 YFSETQ. There are 14 residues in the CDR3. The CDR3: CASSNTGSNYGYTF. CDR3 DNA: TGCGCCAGCAGCAATACAGGGTCTAACTATGGCTACACCTTC.

This chain links TRBV7-8 with TRBJ1-2; D is unclear. The CDR3 totals 14 residues. Germline V lookup: CDR1 SGHVS, CDR2 FQNEAQ. Trimming stripped 1 base from V and 8 bases from J, with 14 bases between. Here the CDR3 DNA reads TGTGCCAGCAGCTTAGAGGTTATAGGAGGGGGCTACACCTTC. This codes for CASSLEVIGGGYTF.

The chain combines TRBV7-9 with TRBJ2-3; 13 bases agree with TRBD2. The CDR3 contains 16 residues. Germline CDR1 is SEHNR and CDR2 is FQNEAQ (reference sequence). Trimming removed 4 bases from V and 2 bases from J; junction bases left unmatched: 3. CDR3 sequence (DNA): TGTGCCAGCAGCTCAGGGACTAGCGGGATCACAGATACGCAGTATTTT. Translating it yields CASSSGTSGITDTQYF.